The 3 T cell receptor beta chains reported below all come from one sample, sequenced in a study of T cell responses to AZD1222 COVID-19 vaccine. The table came from immunoSEQ multiplex PCR; TCRdb's copy has only in-frame clones and leaves some out. The sample shows tens of thousands of clones, about 80% of them seen only once. The sample consisted of peripheral blood, taken 28 days after the second AZD1222 dose. The receptor set was obtained from an adult who received the AZD1222 COVID-19 vaccine.

The genes are TRBV6-5 and TRBJ1-1; D gene uncertain. Germline CDR1 and CDR2: MNHEY and SVGAGI. The V end lost 7 bases, the J end lost 2 bases, and 11 bases lay between the germline ends. This CDR3 region has 13 residues. CDR3 loop: CASTPTLNTEAFF. The CDR3 bases are TGTGCCAGCACCCCGACACTAAACACTGAAGCTTTCTTT.

The rearrangement uses TRBV3-1 (or the pseudogene TRBV3-2) and TRBJ1-4; 7 nucleotides align to TRBD1. The trim removed 0 bases at V and 3 bases at J, leaving 10 bases unmatched. Germline CDR1 and CDR2: LGHDT and YNNKEL (reference sequence). This CDR3 spans 18 amino acids. The CDR3 DNA is TGTGCCAGCAGCCAAGATCCCCGTACCGGGACAGCTAATGAAAAACTGTTTTTT. Protein sequence: CASSQDPRTGTANEKLFF.

The chain couples TRBV4-3 to TRBJ1-4; D is uncertain. The CDR3 covers 14 residues. The V end lost 1 base, the J end lost 10 bases, and 13 bases lay between the germline ends. CDR1 is LGHNA, CDR2 YSLEER, per germline. This CDR3 reads CASSQVLQEGKLFF. CDR3 coding DNA: TGCGCCAGCAGCCAAGTATTGCAGGAGGGAAAACTGTTTTTT.